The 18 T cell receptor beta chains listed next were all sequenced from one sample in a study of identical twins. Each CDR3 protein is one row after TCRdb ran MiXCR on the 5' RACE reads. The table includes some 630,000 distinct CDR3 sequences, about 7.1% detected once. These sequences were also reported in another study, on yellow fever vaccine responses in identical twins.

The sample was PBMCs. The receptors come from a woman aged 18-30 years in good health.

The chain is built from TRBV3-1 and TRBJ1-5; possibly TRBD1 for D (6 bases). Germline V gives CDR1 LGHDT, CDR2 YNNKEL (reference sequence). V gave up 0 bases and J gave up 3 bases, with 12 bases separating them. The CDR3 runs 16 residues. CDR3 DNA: TGTGCCAGCAGCCAAGATGGGGGCCTGAACAATCAGCCCCAGCATTTT. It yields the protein CASSQDGGLNNQPQHF. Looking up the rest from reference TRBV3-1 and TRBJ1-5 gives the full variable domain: DTAVSQTPKYLVTQMGNDKSIKCEQNLGHDTMYWYKQDSKKFLKIMFSYNNKELIINETVPNRFSPKSPDKAHLNLHINSLELGDSAVYFCASSQDGGLNNQPQHFGDGTRLSIL.

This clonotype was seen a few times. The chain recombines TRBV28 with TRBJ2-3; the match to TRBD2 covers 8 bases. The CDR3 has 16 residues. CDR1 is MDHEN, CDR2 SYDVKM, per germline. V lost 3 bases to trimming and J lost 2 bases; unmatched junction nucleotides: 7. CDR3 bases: TGTGCCAGCAGTTTCGGGGGGGCGATCCCCACAGATACGCAGTATTTT. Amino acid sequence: CASSFGGAIPTDTQYF.

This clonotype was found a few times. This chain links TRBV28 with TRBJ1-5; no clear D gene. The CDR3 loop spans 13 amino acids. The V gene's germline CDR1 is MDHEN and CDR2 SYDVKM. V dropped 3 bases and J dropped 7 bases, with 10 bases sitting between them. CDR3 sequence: CASSLPGYQPQHF. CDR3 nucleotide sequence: TGTGCCAGCAGTTTGCCTGGGTACCAGCCCCAGCATTTT.

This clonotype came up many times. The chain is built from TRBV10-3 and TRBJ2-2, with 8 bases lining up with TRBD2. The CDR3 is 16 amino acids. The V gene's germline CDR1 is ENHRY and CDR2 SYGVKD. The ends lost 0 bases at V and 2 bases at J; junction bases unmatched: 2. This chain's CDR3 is CAISESAGGNTGELFF. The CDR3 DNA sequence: TGTGCCATCAGTGAGTCTGCGGGAGGAAACACCGGGGAGCTGTTTTTT.

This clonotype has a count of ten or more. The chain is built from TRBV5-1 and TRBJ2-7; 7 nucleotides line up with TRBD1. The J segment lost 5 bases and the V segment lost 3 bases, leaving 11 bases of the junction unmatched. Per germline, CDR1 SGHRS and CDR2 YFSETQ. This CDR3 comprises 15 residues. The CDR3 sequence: CASSSRQGRDHEQYF. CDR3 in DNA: TGCGCCAGCAGCTCTAGACAGGGTAGGGACCACGAGCAGTACTTC.

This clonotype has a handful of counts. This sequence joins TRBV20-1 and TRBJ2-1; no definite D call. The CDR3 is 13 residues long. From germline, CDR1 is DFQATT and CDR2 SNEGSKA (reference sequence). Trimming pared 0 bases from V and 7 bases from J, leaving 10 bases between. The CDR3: CSAREDDGNEQFF. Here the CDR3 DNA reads TGCAGTGCTAGAGAGGACGACGGGAATGAGCAGTTCTTC.

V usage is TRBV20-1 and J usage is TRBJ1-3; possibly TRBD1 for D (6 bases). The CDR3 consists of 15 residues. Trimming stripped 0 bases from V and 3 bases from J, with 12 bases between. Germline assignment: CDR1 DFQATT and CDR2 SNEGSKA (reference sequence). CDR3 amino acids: CSARDVAGDGNTIYF. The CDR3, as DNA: TGCAGTGCTAGAGATGTAGCAGGGGATGGAAACACCATATATTTT.

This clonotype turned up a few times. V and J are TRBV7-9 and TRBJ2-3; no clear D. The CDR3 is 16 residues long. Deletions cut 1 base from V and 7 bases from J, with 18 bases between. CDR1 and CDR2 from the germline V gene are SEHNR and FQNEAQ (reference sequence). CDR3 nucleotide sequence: TGTGCCAGCAGCTTAGGCCGAGCGAATCTCCTGAATACGCAGTATTTT. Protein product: CASSLGRANLLNTQYF.

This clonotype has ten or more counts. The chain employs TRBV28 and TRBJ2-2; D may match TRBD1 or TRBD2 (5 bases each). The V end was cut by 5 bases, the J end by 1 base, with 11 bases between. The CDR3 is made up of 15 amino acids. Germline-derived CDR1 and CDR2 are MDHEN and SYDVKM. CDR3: CASSLRDGNTGELFF. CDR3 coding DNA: TGTGCCAGCAGTCTCCGGGACGGGAACACCGGGGAGCTGTTTTTT.

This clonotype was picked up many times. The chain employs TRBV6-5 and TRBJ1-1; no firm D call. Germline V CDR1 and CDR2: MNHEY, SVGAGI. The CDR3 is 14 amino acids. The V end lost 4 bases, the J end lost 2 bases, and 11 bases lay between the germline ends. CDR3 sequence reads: CASSSPFRNTEAFF. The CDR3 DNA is TGTGCCAGCAGTTCCCCGTTTCGTAACACTGAAGCTTTCTTT.

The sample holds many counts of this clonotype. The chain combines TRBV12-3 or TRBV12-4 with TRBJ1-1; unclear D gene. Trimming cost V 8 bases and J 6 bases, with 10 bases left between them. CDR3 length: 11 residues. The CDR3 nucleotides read TGTGCCAGCGGCGTCTGGTCTGAAGCTTTCTTT. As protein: CASGVWSEAFF.

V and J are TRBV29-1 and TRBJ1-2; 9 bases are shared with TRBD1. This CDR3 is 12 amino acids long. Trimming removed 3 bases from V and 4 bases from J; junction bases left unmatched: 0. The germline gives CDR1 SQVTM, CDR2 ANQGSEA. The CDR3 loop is CSVEDRGYGYTF. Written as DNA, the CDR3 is TGCAGCGTTGAGGACAGGGGCTATGGCTACACCTTC.

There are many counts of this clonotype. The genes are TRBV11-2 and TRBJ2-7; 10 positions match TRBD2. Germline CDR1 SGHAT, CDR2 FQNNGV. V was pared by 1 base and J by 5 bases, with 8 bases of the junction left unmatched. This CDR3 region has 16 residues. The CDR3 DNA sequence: TGTGCCAGCAGCTTAGCGCCTAGCGGGAGTATCAACGAGCAGTACTTC. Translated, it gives CASSLAPSGSINEQYF.

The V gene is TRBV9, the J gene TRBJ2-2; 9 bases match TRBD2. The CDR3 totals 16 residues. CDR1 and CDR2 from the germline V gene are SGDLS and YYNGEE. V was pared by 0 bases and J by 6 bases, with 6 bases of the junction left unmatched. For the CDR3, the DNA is TGTGCCAGCAGCGTAGAAGGGCGGGAGGGCGCCGGGGAGCTGTTTTTT. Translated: CASSVEGREGAGELFF. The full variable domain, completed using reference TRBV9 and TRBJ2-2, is DSGVTQTPKHLITATGQRVTLRCSPRSGDLSVYWYQQSLDQGLQFLIQYYNGEERAKGNILERFSAQQFPDLHSELNLSSLELGDSALYFCASSVEGREGAGELFFGEGSRLTVL.

The CDR3 loop is CASSQGRGAGEFAQYF. DNA of the CDR3: TGCGCCAGCAGCCAAGGACGGGGCGCGGGGGAGTTTGCGCAGTATTTT. The chain carries TRBV4-1 and TRBJ2-3; 7 bases match TRBD2. This CDR3 comprises 16 residues. The germline gives CDR1 MGHRA, CDR2 YSYEKL. V lost 1 base, J lost 10 bases, and 14 bases stayed unmatched.

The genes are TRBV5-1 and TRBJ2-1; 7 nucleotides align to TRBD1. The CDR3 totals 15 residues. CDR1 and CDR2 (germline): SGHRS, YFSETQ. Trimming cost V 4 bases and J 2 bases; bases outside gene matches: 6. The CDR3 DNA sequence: TGCGCCAGCAGCGCCCGGGACAGAACCTACAATGAGCAGTTCTTC. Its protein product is CASSARDRTYNEQFF.

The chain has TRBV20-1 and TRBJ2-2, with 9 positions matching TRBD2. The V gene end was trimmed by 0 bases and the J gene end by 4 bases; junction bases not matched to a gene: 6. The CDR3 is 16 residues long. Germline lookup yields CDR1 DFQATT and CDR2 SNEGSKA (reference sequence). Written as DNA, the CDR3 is TGCAGTGCTAGAGACCAGGGACTAGCCACCACCGGGGAGCTGTTTTTT. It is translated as CSARDQGLATTGELFF.

The CDR3 region is CASSSTDRGSGNTIYF. DNA for the CDR3: TGCGCCAGCAGCTCCACCGACAGGGGATCTGGAAACACCATATATTTT. The V call is TRBV5-1, the J call TRBJ1-3; 8 bases fit TRBD1. Trimming took 3 bases from V and 1 from J; bases not matched to a gene: 6. In germline, CDR1 is SGHRS, CDR2 YFSETQ. CDR3 length: 16 amino acids.